This T cell receptor beta chain was sequenced during a study of cytomegalovirus exposure and HLA in healthy donors. This clone is a singleton in its sample. Antigen unknown. This CDR3 spans 15 amino acids. CDR1 and CDR2 (germline): PRHDT, FYEKMQ (reference sequence). V was clipped by 5 bases and J by 4 bases; unmatched bases: 7. PCR involved 60 Vbeta and 13 Jbeta primers. The protocol was immunoSEQ multiplex PCR, while the TCRdb copy is restricted to in-frame clones and leaves out a portion. The sample gives 150,000 or so clones, more than 75% of which show up once; 4.5% to 7% is in the top ten. Notes on the study in general: Reported findings show TCR beta sequences accurately forecast HLA-A and HLA-B alleles in most subjects. Most of the CMV-associated TCR beta chains (in a later analysis) appeared to be HLA-restricted. Judged likely to be a sequencing artifact was a cluster of highly shared sequence variants.

This TCR came from a woman aged 40 to 49 in good health and CMV-seropositive. The sequenced sample consisted of PBMCs. The chain has TRBV13 and TRBJ2-2; 7 bases line up with TRBD2. The CDR3 coding sequence is TGTGCCAGCAGCGGGGGGGGACTCCGCACCGGGGAGCTGTTTTTT. Residues: CASSGGGLRTGELFF. Based on the CDR3 plus reference TRBV13 and TRBJ2-2, the full variable domain is AAGVIQSPRHLIKEKRETATLKCYPIPRHDTVYWYQQGPGQDPQFLISFYEKMQSDKGSIPDRFSAQQFSDYHSELNMSSLELGDSALYFCASSGGGLRTGELFFGEGSRLTVL.